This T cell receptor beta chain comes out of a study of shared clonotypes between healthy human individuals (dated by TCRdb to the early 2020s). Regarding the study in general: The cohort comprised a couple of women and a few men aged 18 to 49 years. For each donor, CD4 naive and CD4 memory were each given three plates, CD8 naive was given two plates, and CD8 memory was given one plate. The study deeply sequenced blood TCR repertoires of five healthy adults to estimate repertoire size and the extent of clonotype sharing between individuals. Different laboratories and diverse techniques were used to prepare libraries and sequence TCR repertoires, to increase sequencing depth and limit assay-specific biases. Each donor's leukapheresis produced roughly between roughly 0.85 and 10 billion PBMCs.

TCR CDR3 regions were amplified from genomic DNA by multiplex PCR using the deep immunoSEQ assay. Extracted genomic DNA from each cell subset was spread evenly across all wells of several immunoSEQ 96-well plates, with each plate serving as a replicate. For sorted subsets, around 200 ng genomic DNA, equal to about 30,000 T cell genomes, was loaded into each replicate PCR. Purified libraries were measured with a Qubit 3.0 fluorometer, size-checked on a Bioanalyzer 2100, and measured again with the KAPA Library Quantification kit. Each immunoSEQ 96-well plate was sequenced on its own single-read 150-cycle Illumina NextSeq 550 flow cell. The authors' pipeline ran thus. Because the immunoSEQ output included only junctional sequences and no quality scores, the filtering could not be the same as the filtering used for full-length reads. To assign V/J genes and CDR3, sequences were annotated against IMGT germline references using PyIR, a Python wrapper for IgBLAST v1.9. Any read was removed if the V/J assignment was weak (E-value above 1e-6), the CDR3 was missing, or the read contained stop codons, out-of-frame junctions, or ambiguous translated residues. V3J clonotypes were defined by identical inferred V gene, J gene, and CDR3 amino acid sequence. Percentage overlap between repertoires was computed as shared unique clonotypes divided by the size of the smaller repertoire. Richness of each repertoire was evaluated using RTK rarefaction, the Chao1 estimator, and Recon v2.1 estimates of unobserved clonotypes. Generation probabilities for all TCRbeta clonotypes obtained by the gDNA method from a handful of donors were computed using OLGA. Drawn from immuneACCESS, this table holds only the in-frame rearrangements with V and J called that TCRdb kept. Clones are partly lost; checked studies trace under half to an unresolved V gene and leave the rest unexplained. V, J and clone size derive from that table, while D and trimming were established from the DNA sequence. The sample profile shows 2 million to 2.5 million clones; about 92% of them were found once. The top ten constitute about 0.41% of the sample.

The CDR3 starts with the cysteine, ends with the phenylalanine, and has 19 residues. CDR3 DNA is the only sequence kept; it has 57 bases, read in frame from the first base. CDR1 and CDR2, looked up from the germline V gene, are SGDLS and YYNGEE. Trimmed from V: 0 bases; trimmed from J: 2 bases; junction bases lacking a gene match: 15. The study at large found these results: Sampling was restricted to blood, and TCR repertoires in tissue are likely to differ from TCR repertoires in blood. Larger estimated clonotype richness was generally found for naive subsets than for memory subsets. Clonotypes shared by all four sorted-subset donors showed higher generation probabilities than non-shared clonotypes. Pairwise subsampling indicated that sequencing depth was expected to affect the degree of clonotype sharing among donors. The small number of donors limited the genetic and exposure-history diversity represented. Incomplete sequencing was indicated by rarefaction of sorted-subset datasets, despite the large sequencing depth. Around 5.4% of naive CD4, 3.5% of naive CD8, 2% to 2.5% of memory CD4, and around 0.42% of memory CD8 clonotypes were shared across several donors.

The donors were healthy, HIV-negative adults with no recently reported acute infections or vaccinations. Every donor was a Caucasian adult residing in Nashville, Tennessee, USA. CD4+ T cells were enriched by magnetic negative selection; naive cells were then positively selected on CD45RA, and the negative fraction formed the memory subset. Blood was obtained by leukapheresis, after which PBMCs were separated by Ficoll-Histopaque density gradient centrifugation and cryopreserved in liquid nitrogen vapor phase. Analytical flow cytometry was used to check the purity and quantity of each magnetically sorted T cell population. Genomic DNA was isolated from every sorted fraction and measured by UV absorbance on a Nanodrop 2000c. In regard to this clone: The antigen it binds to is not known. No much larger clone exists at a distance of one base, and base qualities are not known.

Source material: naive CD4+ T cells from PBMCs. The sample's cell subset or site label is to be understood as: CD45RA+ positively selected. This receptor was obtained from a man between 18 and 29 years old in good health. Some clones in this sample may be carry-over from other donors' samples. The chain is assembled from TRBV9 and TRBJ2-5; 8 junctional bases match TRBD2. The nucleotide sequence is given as TGTGCCAGCAGCGTAGTTGCCAGCGGGAGTTTTGGTGGGCAAGAGACCCAGTACTTC. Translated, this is CASSVVASGSFGGQETQYF.